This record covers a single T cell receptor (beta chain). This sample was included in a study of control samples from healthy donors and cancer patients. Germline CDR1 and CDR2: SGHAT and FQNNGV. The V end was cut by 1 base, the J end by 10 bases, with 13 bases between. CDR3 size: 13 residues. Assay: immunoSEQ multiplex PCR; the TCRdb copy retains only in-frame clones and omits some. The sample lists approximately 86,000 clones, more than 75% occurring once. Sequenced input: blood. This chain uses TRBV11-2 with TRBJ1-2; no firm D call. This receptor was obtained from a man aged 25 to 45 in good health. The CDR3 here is CASSLAQTSAYTF. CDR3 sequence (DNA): TGTGCCAGCAGCTTAGCCCAGACTTCTGCCTACACCTTC.